This T cell receptor (beta chain) was identified during a study of cytotoxic CD8 clonotypes in ibrutinib-treated CLL. Study summary: Median treatment time before response sampling was 12 months, range 6 to 36.

Measured with immunoSEQ multiplex PCR; TCRdb has only the in-frame clones, and not every one. The sample carries 300,000 to 400,000 clones, under 70% recorded once. On this clone itself: The antigen is not known.

Study-wide points: Baseline clonality was higher than in age-matched healthy donors and moved in step with circulating CD8+ T-cell counts.

This CDR3 is 9 amino acids long. From germline, CDR1 is MNHNY and CDR2 SVGAGI (reference sequence). The V and J ends lost 6 bases and 6 bases respectively, with 2 bases between them. The specimen comprised PBMCs, sampled after 36 months of ibrutinib treatment. The chain links TRBV6-6 to TRBJ1-2; no reliable D call. The origin of this receptor is a human donor with chronic lymphocytic leukemia. For the CDR3, the DNA is TGTGCCAGCAGCGATGGCTACACCTTC. Its protein is CASSDGYTF.